This passage covers 15 T cell receptor beta chains from one sample sequenced in a study of neurological immune-mediated disorders (dated by TCRdb to the late 2010s). Library prep was done by 5' RACE. For sequencing, an Illumina HiSeq 2500 was employed. In TCRdb, the public reads were trimmed at Q25 with fastp and aligned with MiXCR, with productive beta chains retained. Entries that share a CDR3 protein sequence are merged under the most common genes and DNA. Here the sample has more than 40,000 distinct CDR3 sequences; 1.9% occur a single time. The top ten hold 2.2% of the sample. What was sequenced was PBMCs. The source of these receptors is a woman aged 35 to 49 with multiple sclerosis.

This clonotype was detected many times. The chain couples TRBV2 to TRBJ2-7; D gene uncertain. From germline, CDR1 is SNHLY and CDR2 FYNNEI. The ends were cut back, 7 bases at V and 9 bases at J, with 19 bases in the middle. The CDR3 is 13 amino acids. The CDR3 DNA reads TGTGCCAGCATGGGCCTCGACCCTCGGCGGCAGTACTTC. This codes for CASMGLDPRRQYF.

This clonotype was counted ten times or more. The chain uses TRBV29-1 and TRBJ1-2; the D is unclear. CDR1 is SQVTM, CDR2 ANQGSEA, per germline. V lost 6 bases and J 4 bases, leaving 12 bases between the germline ends. CDR3 length: 12 residues. For the CDR3, the DNA is TGCAGCGTCCATGAGCAGTTCTATGGCTACACCTTC. Its translation: CSVHEQFYGYTF. Full variable domain (remainder filled in from reference TRBV29-1 and TRBJ1-2): SAVISQKPSRDICQRGTSLTIQCQVDSQVTMMFWYRQQPGQSLTLIATANQGSEATYESGFVIDKFPISRPNLTFSTLTVSNMSPEDSSIYLCSVHEQFYGYTFGSGTRLTVV.

At least ten counts were recorded for this clonotype. V is TRBV7-2 and J is TRBJ1-5; D might be TRBD1 (6 bases). Germline CDR1 reads SGHTA; CDR2 reads FQGNSA. The CDR3 consists of 14 residues. V was cut by 8 bases and J by 8 bases, with 19 bases left in between. In DNA form, the CDR3 reads TGTGCCAGCGCCCGGGGGGGCGTGAGGGAGCCCCAGCATTTT. Encoded protein: CASARGGVREPQHF.

This clonotype was observed many times. The gene calls are TRBV2 and TRBJ1-1; D is unclear. Trimming stripped 3 bases from V and 4 bases from J, with 6 bases between. Germline assignment: CDR1 SNHLY and CDR2 FYNNEI. This CDR3 has 12 residues. The CDR3 loop reads CASSEGPTEAFF. The DNA of the CDR3 is TGTGCCAGCAGTGAGGGCCCCACTGAAGCTTTCTTT.

This clonotype was counted ten times or more. The chain recombines TRBV6-5 with TRBJ1-1; 8 bases agree with TRBD1. This CDR3 has 13 amino acids. The germline CDR1 and CDR2 sequences are MNHEY and SVGAGI. J was trimmed by 8 bases and V by 5 bases; bases with no gene match: 7. This chain's CDR3 is CASSGQGDDEAFF. The CDR3 DNA reads as TGTGCCAGCAGTGGACAGGGAGATGACGAAGCTTTCTTT.

This clonotype was observed many times. In DNA form, the CDR3 reads TGTGCCAGCAGCGTCGAGTACGAGCAGTACTTC. Translation gives CASSVEYEQYF. The V and J genes are TRBV27 and TRBJ2-7; D uncertain. This CDR3 is 11 amino acids long. Germline CDR1 reads MNHEY; CDR2 reads SMNVEV (reference sequence). Between the trimmed V and J ends, which lost 6 bases and 4 bases, there was a span of 7 bases.

There are many counts of this clonotype. The V call is TRBV3-1, the J call TRBJ1-1; no firm D call. Germline CDR1 is LGHDT and CDR2 is YNNKEL (reference sequence). CDR3 size: 13 residues. Trimming left V 4 bases short and J 3 bases short, with 9 bases between. The CDR3 DNA is TGTGCCAGCAGCCCCTGGTCGGACACTGAAGCTTTCTTT. This sequence encodes CASSPWSDTEAFF.

This clonotype was seen many times. The chain joins TRBV15 to TRBJ2-1; D gene ambiguous. Germline CDR1 LNHNV, CDR2 YYDKDF (reference sequence). Between the trimmed V and J ends, which lost 0 bases and 3 bases, there was a span of 6 bases. The length of the CDR3 is 14 residues. This chain's CDR3 is CATSREDGYNEQFF. The DNA of the CDR3 is TGTGCCACCAGCAGAGAGGACGGCTACAATGAGCAGTTCTTC.

This clonotype was counted at least ten times. This sequence joins TRBV5-1 and TRBJ1-2; 8 bases are a match to TRBD1. The CDR3 sequence is 13 residues long. Trimming at V came to 3 bases and at J to 8 bases, leaving 6 bases not matched to a gene. CDR1 is SGHRS and CDR2 is YFSETQ in the germline V gene. The CDR3 region is CASSWGTGAGYTF. The CDR3 DNA is TGCGCCAGCAGCTGGGGGACAGGAGCGGGCTACACCTTC.

At least ten counts were recorded for this clonotype. The rearrangement joins TRBV20-1 to TRBJ1-1; 8 nucleotides match TRBD1. The CDR3 totals 14 residues. Losses at the gene ends were 0 bases for V and 4 bases for J; bases not matched to a gene: 4. The germline V gene encodes CDR1 DFQATT and CDR2 SNEGSKA (reference sequence). The CDR3 here is CSARDQGAGTEAFF. The DNA of the CDR3 is TGCAGTGCTAGAGATCAGGGGGCGGGCACTGAAGCTTTCTTT.

At least ten counts were recorded for this clonotype. CDR3 amino acids: CASSLVLGGGYF. CDR3 sequence (DNA): TGTGCCAGCAGTTTAGTCCTAGGCGGGGGGTATTTT. V is TRBV12-3 or TRBV12-4 and J is TRBJ2-3, with 7 bases that match TRBD2. The ends lost 1 base at V and 14 bases at J; junction bases unmatched: 6. The CDR3 spans 12 residues.

This sequence joins TRBV6-1 and TRBJ2-1, with D uncertain. Per germline, CDR1 MNHNS and CDR2 SASEGT. V was trimmed by 1 base and J by 4 bases, leaving 11 bases between them. The CDR3 spans 15 residues. DNA of the CDR3: TGTGCCAGCAGTGAAGAGCCAGGAGTTTACAATGAGCAGTTCTTC. Amino acids: CASSEEPGVYNEQFF.

This clonotype has ten or more counts. This chain joins TRBV5-1 and TRBJ2-3, with D unclear. The CDR3 runs 14 residues. From germline, CDR1 is SGHRS and CDR2 YFSETQ. Trimming removed 4 bases at V and 1 base at J, with 10 bases between. This CDR3 reads CASSRDQGTDTQYF. The CDR3, as DNA: TGCGCCAGCAGCCGAGATCAAGGCACAGATACGCAGTATTTT.

This clonotype was seen many times. This chain joins TRBV2 and TRBJ2-1; 8 positions match TRBD2. The germline CDR1 and CDR2 sequences are SNHLY and FYNNEI. This CDR3 region has 16 residues. The V segment lost 4 bases and the J segment 4 bases; nucleotides outside the gene matches: 9. The CDR3 protein is CASSGEGTRGYNEQFF. CDR3 nucleotides: TGTGCCAGCAGTGGGGAGGGGACTAGGGGTTACAATGAGCAGTTCTTC. Full variable domain (missing parts from reference TRBV2 and TRBJ2-1): EPEVTQTPSHQVTQMGQEVILRCVPISNHLYFYWYRQILGQKVEFLVSFYNNEISEKSEIFDDQFSVERPDGSNFTLKIRSTKLEDSAMYFCASSGEGTRGYNEQFFGPGTRLTVL.

This clonotype was counted many times. This chain joins TRBV20-1 and TRBJ2-6; D is possibly TRBD1 or TRBD2 (5 bases each). The CDR3 is 17 residues long. V was shortened by 6 bases and J by 1 base, with 19 bases between the two germline ends. Germline V gene data show CDR1 as DFQATT and CDR2 as SNEGSKA (reference sequence). The CDR3 DNA follows: TGCAGTGCAAGGGGCGGGTTTTACGATTCTGGGGCCAACGTCCTGACTTTC. Translation gives CSARGGFYDSGANVLTF.